This TCR beta chain originates from a study of blood T cell repertoires in COVID-19. Study context: Sources were T cells, B-cell-depleted T cells, or PBMCs; the material itself was cDNA or gDNA.

Measured with immunoSEQ multiplex PCR; TCRdb has only the in-frame clones, and not every one. The table includes around 430,000 clones, about 83% detected once. Trimming cost V 5 bases and J 8 bases; bases outside gene matches: 10. The germline gives CDR1 SGHRS, CDR2 YFSETQ. The CDR3 has 15 residues. The chain is built from TRBV5-1 and TRBJ2-2; 9 bases line up with TRBD1. What was sequenced was PBMCs or T cells enriched from blood (not recorded which). The source is a woman aged 45-65 years who had recovered from COVID-19. The CDR3 DNA reads TGCGCCAGCAGTCCACAACAGGGGGCGCAGGGGGAGCTGTTTTTT. This gives the protein CASSPQQGAQGELFF.